Shown below are 15 T cell receptor beta chains from a single sample sequenced in a study of CD8 T cells in ankylosing spondylitis. TCRdb re-analysed the 5' RACE reads in MiXCR, keeping a single row per CDR3 protein. The sample has around 150,000 distinct CDR3 sequences, 40% to 50% seen once. Sequencing was performed on synovial fluid, either unsorted or a sorted T cell fraction (not recorded which). These receptors were collected from a male donor with ankylosing spondylitis.

The CDR3 here is CASERSYNSPLHF. DNA for the CDR3: TGTGCCAGCGAACGGTCCTATAATTCACCCCTCCACTTT. The genes are TRBV28 and TRBJ1-6; D unclear. The CDR3 covers 13 residues. V gave up 8 bases and J gave up 1 base, with 6 bases separating them. Germline V gene lookup returns CDR1 MDHEN and CDR2 SYDVKM.

This rearrangement joins TRBV7-2 to TRBJ2-3; 10 bases line up with TRBD2. The CDR3 covers 16 residues. The germline V gene has CDR1 SGHTA and CDR2 FQGNSA. The junction had 9 bases not matched to a gene; V was cut back by 5 bases and J by 4 bases. The DNA of the CDR3 is TGTGCCAGCAGCCCCCTAGCGGGAGCGGTGGCAGATACGCAGTATTTT. This sequence encodes CASSPLAGAVADTQYF.

The rearrangement links TRBV7-9 to TRBJ2-7; D is uncertain. The CDR3 has 12 residues. Germline CDR1 reads SEHNR; CDR2 reads FQNEAQ (reference sequence). V dropped 1 base and J dropped 6 bases, with 7 bases sitting between them. The CDR3: CASSLVLGEQYF. CDR3 coding DNA: TGTGCCAGCAGCTTAGTATTGGGCGAGCAGTACTTC.

This CDR3 reads CASSQLPAFYEQYF. Written as DNA, the CDR3 is TGCGCCAGCAGCCAATTGCCAGCATTTTACGAGCAGTACTTC. The chain is built from TRBV4-1 and TRBJ2-7; D gene unclear. The CDR3 loop spans 14 amino acids. Trimming pared 2 bases from V and 4 bases from J, leaving 12 bases between. Germline lookup yields CDR1 MGHRA and CDR2 YSYEKL.

This clonotype has a single count. The V gene is TRBV6-5, the J gene TRBJ1-1, with 7 bases matching TRBD1. This CDR3 has 16 residues. Germline V lookup: CDR1 MNHEY, CDR2 SVGAGI. The junction had 17 bases not matched to a gene; V was cut back by 6 bases and J by 7 bases. CDR3 nucleotides: TGTGCCAGCAGGCCGATGGGGACACTGAACAGGGGTGAAGCTTTCTTT. Its translation is CASRPMGTLNRGEAFF.

Only a few counts were recorded for this clonotype. This chain links TRBV12-3 or TRBV12-4 with TRBJ2-2, with 9 bases aligning to TRBD1. The CDR3 totals 15 residues. After removal of 2 bases from V and 4 bases from J, the junction contained 2 bases not matched to a gene. The CDR3 sequence is CASSLPDRGTGELFF. The CDR3 DNA follows: TGTGCCAGCAGTTTACCGGACAGGGGCACCGGGGAGCTGTTTTTT.

V is TRBV18 and J is TRBJ1-1; D is unclear. V lost 4 bases and J lost 1, with 10 bases in between. Per the germline V gene, CDR1 is KGHSH and CDR2 is LQKENI. The length of the CDR3 is 14 residues. CDR3 coding DNA: TGTGCCAGCTCACGTTTTCGGACGAACACTGAAGCTTTCTTT. Translating gives CASSRFRTNTEAFF.

Many counts were recorded for this clonotype. The V gene is TRBV20-1, the J gene TRBJ1-5; tentative D call: TRBD1 (5 bases). This CDR3 spans 14 amino acids. Per germline, CDR1 DFQATT and CDR2 SNEGSKA (reference sequence). V shed 5 bases and J shed 0 bases, with 11 bases lying between them. The CDR3 loop is CSAEARDSNQPQHF. DNA for the CDR3: TGCAGTGCTGAGGCCAGGGATAGCAATCAGCCCCAGCATTTT.

The chain employs TRBV4-1 and TRBJ2-7; D may be TRBD1 (6 bases). CDR1 and CDR2 from the germline V gene are MGHRA and YSYEKL. The CDR3 is made up of 13 amino acids. Trimming stripped 2 bases from V and 6 bases from J, with 11 bases between. The CDR3, as DNA: TGCGCCAGCAGCCAATTAACAGGGCGCGAGCAGTACTTC. Amino acid sequence: CASSQLTGREQYF.

This clonotype was observed a few times. The rearrangement links TRBV25-1 to TRBJ2-1; D is undetermined. V was clipped by 6 bases and J by 4 bases, with 7 bases between them. The CDR3 has 12 amino acids. Germline V gene data show CDR1 as MGHDK and CDR2 as SYGVNS. In DNA, the CDR3 is TGTGCCAGCAGAACGGGTTACAATGAGCAGTTCTTC. Protein sequence: CASRTGYNEQFF. The complete variable domain, with remaining parts taken from reference TRBV25-1 and TRBJ2-1, reads EADIYQTPRYLVIGTGKKITLECSQTMGHDKMYWYQQDPGMELHLIHYSYGVNSTEKGDLSSESTVSRIRTEHFPLTLESARPSHTSQYLCASRTGYNEQFFGPGTRLTVL.

This clonotype was observed a few times. The gene calls are TRBV6-1 and TRBJ2-4, with TRBD1 identical over 7 bases. With V trimmed by 5 bases and J by 9 bases, 7 bases remained unmatched. CDR1 MNHNS and CDR2 SASEGT come from the germline V gene. The CDR3 runs 13 residues. The CDR3 region is CASSIRDSTIQYF. In nucleotides, the CDR3 is TGTGCCAGCAGTATTCGGGACAGTACCATTCAGTACTTC.

The CDR3 region is CASSLLSGRYEQYF. The CDR3 nucleotides are TGTGCCAGCAGCTTATTAAGCGGACGCTACGAGCAGTACTTC. The chain links TRBV13 to TRBJ2-7; a weak D match, TRBD2 (5 bases). Germline CDR1 reads PRHDT; CDR2 reads FYEKMQ (reference sequence). V lost 2 bases and J lost 3, with 11 bases in between. The CDR3 is 14 residues long.

The V gene is TRBV4-3, the J gene TRBJ1-1, with 7 nucleotides matching TRBD1. Trimming took 4 bases from V and 3 from J; bases not matched to a gene: 8. The CDR3 totals 15 residues. CDR1 and CDR2 from the germline V gene are LGHNA and YSLEER. CDR3 region: CASSRETGWYTEAFF. For the CDR3, the DNA is TGCGCCAGCAGCCGAGAGACAGGGTGGTACACTGAAGCTTTCTTT.

This clonotype was observed many times. The gene calls are TRBV7-9 and TRBJ2-1; D is unclear. V was cut by 5 bases and J by 5 bases, with 13 bases left in between. In germline, CDR1 is SEHNR, CDR2 FQNEAQ (reference sequence). CDR3 length equals 14 residues. The CDR3 reads CASSTGDYNNEQFF. The CDR3 bases are TGTGCCAGCAGCACCGGAGATTACAACAATGAGCAGTTCTTC.

The chain has TRBV9 and TRBJ1-1; the match to TRBD1 covers 9 bases. The CDR3 is made up of 13 amino acids. Germline trimming cut 3 bases from V and 3 bases from J; bases unmatched to any gene: 0. CDR1 and CDR2 (germline): SGDLS, YYNGEE. The CDR3, as DNA: TGTGCCAGCAGCGACAGGGGGCACACTGAAGCTTTCTTT. Protein: CASSDRGHTEAFF.